This passage covers 27 T cell receptor beta chains from one sample sequenced in a study of T cells of healthy individuals (dated by TCRdb to 2017 to 2018). The library was obtained by 5' RACE. The sample was run on an Illumina MiSeq. TCRdb ran its own pipeline on the public reads, namely fastp trimming at Q25 and MiXCR clone calling, and kept in-frame beta chains. When rows share a CDR3 protein, they turn into one entry using the most common DNA and genes. Recorded for this sample are 40,000 to 65,000 distinct CDR3 sequences; under 15% of them occurred a single time. The ten largest clones represent 15% to 20% of the sample. These receptor sequences come from a human donor in good health.

This clonotype has only a few counts. The gene calls are TRBV5-4 and TRBJ2-2; D is unclear. CDR1 and CDR2 from the germline V gene are SGHNT and YYREEE (reference sequence). The CDR3 loop spans 13 amino acids. V shed 5 bases and J shed 0 bases, with 5 bases lying between them. CDR3 in DNA: TGTGCCAGCAGACCTGCGAACACCGGGGAGCTGTTTTTT. It yields the protein CASRPANTGELFF.

This clonotype has at least ten counts. V is TRBV20-1 and J is TRBJ2-3, with 15 bases matching TRBD2. J was trimmed by 3 bases and V by 5 bases; bases with no gene match: 9. CDR1 and CDR2 from the germline V gene are DFQATT and SNEGSKA (reference sequence). The length of the CDR3 is 17 residues. CDR3 sequence (DNA): TGCAGTGCTTCCGGACTAGCGGGGGGGCCAGGAACAGATACGCAGTATTTT. Translated, it gives CSASGLAGGPGTDTQYF.

The chain combines TRBV30 with TRBJ2-4; tentatively, D is TRBD1 (6 bases). V was clipped by 0 bases and J by 6 bases, with 9 bases between them. Germline V CDR1 and CDR2: GTSNPN, SVGIG (reference sequence). The CDR3 loop spans 13 amino acids. The CDR3 is CAWSVLGGNIQYF. As DNA, the CDR3 is TGTGCCTGGAGTGTACTAGGGGGAAACATTCAGTACTTC.

This clonotype was seen more than once but under ten times. The chain employs TRBV5-1 and TRBJ2-1; 12 bases fit TRBD2. Germline loops: CDR1 SGHRS, CDR2 YFSETQ. The junction had 4 bases not matched to a gene; V was cut back by 4 bases and J by 2 bases. The CDR3 length is 16 residues. The CDR3 loop is CASSATSGGTYNEQFF. CDR3 nucleotide sequence: TGCGCCAGCAGCGCCACTAGCGGGGGGACCTACAATGAGCAGTTCTTC.

This clonotype appeared many times. The V and J genes are TRBV6-6 and TRBJ1-1, with D possibly TRBD1 on 5 matching bases. V shed 6 bases and J shed 5 bases, with 16 bases lying between them. Germline V gene data show CDR1 as MNHNY and CDR2 as SVGAGI (reference sequence). The CDR3 sequence is 14 residues long. This CDR3 is CASRRLGEETEAFF. Written as DNA, the CDR3 is TGTGCCAGCAGGCGCCTAGGGGAAGAAACTGAAGCTTTCTTT.

This clonotype was detected many times. The chain links TRBV19 to TRBJ2-4; the match to TRBD2 covers 8 bases. Germline V gene sequence: CDR1 LNHDA, CDR2 SQIVND (reference sequence). V was pared by 4 bases and J by 6 bases, with 14 bases of the junction left unmatched. CDR3 length: 17 amino acids. CDR3 sequence reads: CASSTQSRGGSINIQYF. DNA of the CDR3: TGTGCCAGTAGTACCCAGAGTCGGGGGGGCTCGATAAACATTCAGTACTTC.

This clonotype was recorded at least ten times. The chain recombines TRBV11-2 with TRBJ2-7, with TRBD1 identical over 8 bases. The V and J ends lost 1 base and 6 bases, in that order; junction bases with no gene match: 11. Germline CDR1 is SGHAT and CDR2 is FQNNGV. There are 16 residues in the CDR3. DNA of the CDR3: TGTGCCAGCAGCTTAGGGACAGGGATGGGTACTAGCGAGCAGTACTTC. Translated: CASSLGTGMGTSEQYF. The whole variable domain, filled in from reference TRBV11-2 and TRBJ2-7, reads EAGVAQSPRYKIIEKRQSVAFWCNPISGHATLYWYQQILGQGPKLLIQFQNNGVVDDSQLPKDRFSAERLKGVDSTLKIQPAKLEDSAVYLCASSLGTGMGTSEQYFGPGTRLTVT.

This sequence joins TRBV6-2 or TRBV6-3 and TRBJ2-5, with 8 positions matching TRBD1. The CDR3 totals 15 residues. J gave up 4 bases and V 4 bases, and 8 bases lay outside the gene matches. CDR1 and CDR2 from the germline V gene are MNHEY and SVGEGT. CDR3 loop: CASSSWTGMAETQYF. CDR3 sequence (DNA): TGTGCCAGCAGTTCGTGGACAGGGATGGCAGAGACCCAGTACTTC.

A few counts support this clonotype. V is TRBV20-1 and J is TRBJ2-5; D possibly corresponds to TRBD1 (5 bases). The V gene's germline CDR1 is DFQATT and CDR2 SNEGSKA (reference sequence). The CDR3 runs 11 residues. Trimming removed 3 bases at V and 4 bases at J, with 6 bases between. The chain's CDR3 is CSASQGETQYF. DNA of the CDR3: TGCAGTGCTAGCCAGGGAGAGACCCAGTACTTC.

This clonotype was recorded many times. The chain joins TRBV29-1 to TRBJ2-7, with a weak D call TRBD1 (5 bases). The V gene lost 4 bases and the J gene lost 1 base, with 8 bases spanning the gap. This CDR3 has 12 amino acids. Looked up from germline, CDR1 is SQVTM and CDR2 is ANQGSEA. CDR3 region: CSVGQRSYEQYF. CDR3 sequence (DNA): TGCAGCGTTGGACAGAGGTCCTACGAGCAGTACTTC.

Details on this clonotype: Possible read error: a much larger clone is one base away. V is TRBV29-1 and J is TRBJ1-1; the D is unclear. The CDR3 consists of 14 residues. With 6 bases removed from V and 6 bases from J, the gap between germline ends came to 20 bases. In germline, CDR1 is SQVTM, CDR2 ANQGSEA. CDR3 region: CSVLQWGLFAEAFF. The CDR3 coding sequence is TGCAGCGTCCTACAATGGGGTTTATTCGCTGAAGCTTTCTTT.

V usage is TRBV29-1 and J usage is TRBJ2-7; the D gene is possibly TRBD2 (6 bases). The germline CDR1 and CDR2 sequences are SQVTM and ANQGSEA. V lost 3 bases to trimming and J lost 5 bases, with 17 bases between them. The CDR3 has 14 amino acids. This CDR3 reads CSVDGSGVLHEQYF. CDR3 DNA: TGCAGCGTTGATGGGTCGGGAGTCCTCCACGAGCAGTACTTC.

This clonotype has only a few counts. The chain has TRBV20-1 and TRBJ2-1, with 9 bases that match TRBD1. This CDR3 comprises 15 residues. Germline CDR1 is DFQATT and CDR2 is SNEGSKA (reference sequence). Losses at the gene ends were 5 bases for V and 2 bases for J; bases not matched to a gene: 7. CDR3 coding DNA: TGCAGTGCTCATTCCCGGGACAGGGCCTACAATGAGCAGTTCTTC. Encoded protein: CSAHSRDRAYNEQFF.

This clonotype showed up just a few times. The chain is built from TRBV10-3 and TRBJ2-7, with 8 bases identical to TRBD1. The V gene end was trimmed by 8 bases and the J gene end by 3 bases; junction bases not matched to a gene: 6. The CDR3 sequence is 13 residues long. Germline CDR1 is ENHRY and CDR2 is SYGVKD. CDR3 in amino acids: CAIGQGEGYEQYF. The DNA of the CDR3 is TGTGCCATCGGACAGGGTGAGGGCTACGAGCAGTACTTC.

This clonotype was found a few times. CDR3 residues: CASSIPGGLEQYF. CDR3 nucleotide sequence: TGTGCCAGCAGTATTCCGGGAGGACTCGAGCAGTACTTC. This chain links TRBV25-1 with TRBJ2-7; 7 bases agree with TRBD2. Germline CDR1 and CDR2: MGHDK and SYGVNS. The CDR3 extends over 13 amino acids. J gave up 6 bases and V 5 bases, and 7 bases lay outside the gene matches.

This clonotype was found a few times. This rearrangement joins TRBV29-1 to TRBJ2-7, with 7 bases fitting TRBD2. The CDR3 runs 15 residues. Germline lookup yields CDR1 SQVTM and CDR2 ANQGSEA. Trimming cost V 2 bases and J 5 bases; bases outside gene matches: 12. CDR3 sequence: CSVERGSGAGNEQYF. CDR3 DNA sequence: TGCAGCGTTGAACGGGGGAGCGGAGCGGGGAACGAGCAGTACTTC.

V is TRBV6-1 and J is TRBJ2-3, with D maybe TRBD1 (6 bases). From germline, CDR1 is MNHNS and CDR2 SASEGT. The CDR3 consists of 16 residues. V lost 6 bases, J lost 1 base, and 17 bases lay in between. The CDR3: CASSPPRDIRTDTQYF. As DNA, the CDR3 is TGTGCCAGCAGCCCGCCCCGGGACATCCGCACAGATACGCAGTATTTT.

Comment on this clonotype: A much bigger clone sits one base away, suggesting this may be a read error. The CDR3 ends on some other residue instead of the conserved phenylalanine or tryptophan, so this is likely a read error. This rearrangement joins TRBV5-1 to TRBJ2-1; 9 nucleotides agree with TRBD1. Germline CDR1 reads SGHRS; CDR2 reads YFSETQ. The junction had 10 bases not matched to a gene; V was cut back by 7 bases and J by 8 bases. This CDR3 contains 14 residues. The CDR3 protein is CASGGQGNKDEQFC. The CDR3 region has the DNA TGCGCCAGCGGGGGACAGGGTAATAAGGATGAGCAGTTCTGC.

This clonotype was found many times. This chain joins TRBV13 and TRBJ2-5; the match to TRBD2 covers 9 bases. CDR1 is PRHDT, CDR2 FYEKMQ, per germline (reference sequence). The J segment lost 2 bases and the V segment lost 1 base, leaving 11 bases of the junction unmatched. This CDR3 is 18 amino acids long. CDR3 bases: TGTGCCAGCAGCTTAGAGGGAGGCGAGACTAGCGGACAAGAGACCCAGTACTTC. This gives the protein CASSLEGGETSGQETQYF.

The table lists this clonotype with a few counts. The genes are TRBV7-9 and TRBJ1-2, with D possibly matching TRBD1 (5 bases). V was pared by 0 bases and J by 3 bases, with 8 bases between. This CDR3 is built from 14 residues. The V gene's germline CDR1 is SEHNR and CDR2 FQNEAQ (reference sequence). The CDR3 reads CASSLAGGDYGYTF. The CDR3 region has the DNA TGTGCCAGCAGCTTAGCCGGGGGGGACTATGGCTACACCTTC.

This clonotype was observed a handful of times. The rearrangement links TRBV3-1 to TRBJ2-1; no reliable D call. Germline V gene sequence: CDR1 LGHDT, CDR2 YNNKEL (reference sequence). The CDR3 extends over 15 amino acids. Trimming removed 0 bases from V and 5 bases from J, with 11 bases in between. The CDR3 DNA sequence: TGTGCCAGCAGCCAAGAAAGGGCGCCCCACAATGAGCAGTTCTTC. Protein: CASSQERAPHNEQFF.

This clonotype was detected a few times. This chain connects TRBV7-3 to TRBJ2-3; 7 nucleotides match TRBD2. V shed 1 base, J shed 4 bases, and the junction held 5 bases outside the gene matches. The length of the CDR3 is 15 residues. Germline V CDR1 and CDR2: SGHTA, FQGTGA. The DNA for the CDR3 is TGTGCCAGCAGCTTAAGCTTGGGGGGGGCAGATACGCAGTATTTT. Translation gives CASSLSLGGADTQYF. The whole variable domain, filled in from reference TRBV7-3 and TRBJ2-3, reads GAGVSQTPSNKVTEKGKYVELRCDPISGHTALYWYRQSLGQGPEFLIYFQGTGAADDSGLPNDRFFAVRPEGSVSTLKIQRTERGDSAVYLCASSLSLGGADTQYFGPGTRLTVL.

This clonotype has a count of ten or more. The rearrangement links TRBV5-1 to TRBJ2-7; the D is unclear. Germline values: CDR1 SGHRS, CDR2 YFSETQ. V lost 2 bases to trimming and J lost 3 bases, with 12 bases between them. The CDR3 totals 14 residues. CDR3 residues: CASSLWGTNYEQYF. CDR3 nucleotide sequence: TGCGCCAGCAGCTTATGGGGAACAAACTACGAGCAGTACTTC.

The V and J genes are TRBV10-3 and TRBJ2-1; D is possibly TRBD2 (6 bases). The V gene's germline CDR1 is ENHRY and CDR2 SYGVKD. The V end lost 8 bases, the J end lost 4 bases, and 15 bases lay between the germline ends. CDR3 length equals 14 residues. In DNA form, the CDR3 reads TGTGCCATCGGTAGTAGCCTAGCGTACAATGAGCAGTTCTTC. This sequence encodes CAIGSSLAYNEQFF.

This clonotype appeared many times. V gene TRBV9 combines with J gene TRBJ2-7; unclear D gene. The CDR3 contains 16 residues. Trimming took off 0 bases at V and 5 bases at J, with 18 bases between the two ends. Germline V gives CDR1 SGDLS, CDR2 YYNGEE. The CDR3 loop is CASSVGEAPPVHEQYF. The CDR3 region has the DNA TGTGCCAGCAGCGTAGGTGAGGCCCCCCCGGTCCACGAGCAGTACTTC. The variable domain in full, with the rest retrieved from reference TRBV9 and TRBJ2-7, is DSGVTQTPKHLITATGQRVTLRCSPRSGDLSVYWYQQSLDQGLQFLIQYYNGEERAKGNILERFSAQQFPDLHSELNLSSLELGDSALYFCASSVGEAPPVHEQYFGPGTRLTVT.

The chain uses TRBV20-1 and TRBJ2-3; D gene uncertain. In germline, CDR1 is DFQATT, CDR2 SNEGSKA (reference sequence). CDR3 length: 14 residues. V lost 4 bases, J lost 2 bases, and 13 bases lay in between. CDR3 sequence: CSAIYRQFTDTQYF. CDR3 nucleotide sequence: TGCAGTGCTATATATCGGCAGTTCACAGATACGCAGTATTTT.

This clonotype turned up a few times. V is TRBV19 and J is TRBJ2-1; 9 nucleotides agree with TRBD1. The J segment lost 2 bases and the V segment lost 3 bases, leaving 2 bases of the junction unmatched. Germline assignment: CDR1 LNHDA and CDR2 SQIVND (reference sequence). CDR3 length: 15 amino acids. CDR3 sequence: CASSMTGGTYNEQFF. The CDR3 DNA is TGTGCCAGTAGTATGACAGGGGGAACCTACAATGAGCAGTTCTTC.